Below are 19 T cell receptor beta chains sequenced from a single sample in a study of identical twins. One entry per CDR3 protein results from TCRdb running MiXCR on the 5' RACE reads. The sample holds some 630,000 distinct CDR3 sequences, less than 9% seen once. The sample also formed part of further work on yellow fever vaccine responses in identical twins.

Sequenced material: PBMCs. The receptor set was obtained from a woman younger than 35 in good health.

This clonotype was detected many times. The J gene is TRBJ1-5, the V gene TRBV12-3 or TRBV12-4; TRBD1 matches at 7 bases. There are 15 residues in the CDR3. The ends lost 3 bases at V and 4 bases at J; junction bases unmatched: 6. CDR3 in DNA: TGTGCCAGCAGTTTCCGACAGGGCCCAAATCAGCCCCAGCATTTT. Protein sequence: CASSFRQGPNQPQHF.

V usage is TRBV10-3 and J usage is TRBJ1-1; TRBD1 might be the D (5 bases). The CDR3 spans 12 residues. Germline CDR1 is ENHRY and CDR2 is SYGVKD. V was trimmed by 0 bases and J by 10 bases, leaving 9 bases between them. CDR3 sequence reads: CAISESTERAFF. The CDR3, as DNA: TGTGCCATCAGTGAGTCGACAGAGAGAGCTTTCTTT.

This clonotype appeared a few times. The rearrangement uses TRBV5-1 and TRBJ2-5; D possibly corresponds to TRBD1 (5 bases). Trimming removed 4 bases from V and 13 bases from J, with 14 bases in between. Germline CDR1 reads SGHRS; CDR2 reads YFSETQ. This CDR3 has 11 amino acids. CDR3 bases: TGCGCCAGCAGCGGACAACAGTTGCGGTACTTC. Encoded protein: CASSGQQLRYF.

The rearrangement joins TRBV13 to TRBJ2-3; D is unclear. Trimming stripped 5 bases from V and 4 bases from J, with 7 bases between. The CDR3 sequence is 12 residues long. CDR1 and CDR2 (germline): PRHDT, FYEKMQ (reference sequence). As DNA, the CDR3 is TGTGCCAGCAGCGCGTCCCCAGATACGCAGTATTTT. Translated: CASSASPDTQYF.

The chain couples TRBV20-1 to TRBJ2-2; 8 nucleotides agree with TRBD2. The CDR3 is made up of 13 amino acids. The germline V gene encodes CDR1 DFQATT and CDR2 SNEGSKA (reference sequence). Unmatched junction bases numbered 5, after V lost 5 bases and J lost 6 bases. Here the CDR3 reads CSARTSIAGELFF. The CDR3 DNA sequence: TGCAGTGCTCGGACTAGCATTGCCGGGGAGCTGTTTTTT.

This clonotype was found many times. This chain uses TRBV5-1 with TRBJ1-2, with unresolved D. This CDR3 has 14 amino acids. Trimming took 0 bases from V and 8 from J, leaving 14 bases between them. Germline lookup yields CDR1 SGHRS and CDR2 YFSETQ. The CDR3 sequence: CASSLDRPDSGYTF. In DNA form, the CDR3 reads TGCGCCAGCAGCTTGGACCGGCCGGACTCCGGCTACACCTTC.

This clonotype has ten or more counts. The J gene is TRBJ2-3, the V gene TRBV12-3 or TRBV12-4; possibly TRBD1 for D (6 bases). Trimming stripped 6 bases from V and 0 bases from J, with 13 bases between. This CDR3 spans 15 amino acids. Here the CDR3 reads CASSRTVFSTDTQYF. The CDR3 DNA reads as TGTGCCAGCAGCCGGACAGTCTTTAGCACAGATACGCAGTATTTT.

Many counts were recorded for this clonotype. CDR3 sequence reads: CASSYLRGSSYNEQFF. As DNA, the CDR3 is TGTGCCAGCAGTTACTTGAGGGGGAGCTCCTACAATGAGCAGTTCTTC. This chain links TRBV12-3 or TRBV12-4 with TRBJ2-1; D possibly corresponds to TRBD1 (6 bases). V was pared by 4 bases and J by 0 bases, with 13 bases between. This CDR3 contains 16 residues.

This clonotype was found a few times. The CDR3 DNA reads TGTGCCAGCAGCATTACGCCGGGACTTCAAGAGACCCAGTACTTC. As protein: CASSITPGLQETQYF. This chain links TRBV12-3 or TRBV12-4 with TRBJ2-5, with a weak D call TRBD2 (6 bases). The CDR3 runs to 15 residues. The V end was cut by 6 bases, the J end by 2 bases, with 16 bases between.

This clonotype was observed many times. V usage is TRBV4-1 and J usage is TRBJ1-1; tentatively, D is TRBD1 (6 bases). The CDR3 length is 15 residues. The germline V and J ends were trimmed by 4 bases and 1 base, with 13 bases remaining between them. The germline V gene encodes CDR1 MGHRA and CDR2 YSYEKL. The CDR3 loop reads CASSPLTGKNTEAFF. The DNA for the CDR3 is TGCGCCAGCAGCCCCCTGACAGGAAAGAACACTGAAGCTTTCTTT.

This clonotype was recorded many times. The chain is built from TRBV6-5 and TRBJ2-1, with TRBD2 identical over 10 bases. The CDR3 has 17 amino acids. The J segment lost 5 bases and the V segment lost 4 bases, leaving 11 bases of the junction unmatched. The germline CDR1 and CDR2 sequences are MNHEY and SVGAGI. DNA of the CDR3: TGTGCCAGCAGTTCACGTCTAGCGGGAGCTTTCGACAATGAGCAGTTCTTC. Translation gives CASSSRLAGAFDNEQFF.

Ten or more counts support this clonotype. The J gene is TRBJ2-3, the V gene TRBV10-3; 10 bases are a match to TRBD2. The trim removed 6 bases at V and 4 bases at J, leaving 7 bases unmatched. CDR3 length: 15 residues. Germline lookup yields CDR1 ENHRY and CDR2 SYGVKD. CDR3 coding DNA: TGTGCCATCAGGGCTAGCGGGAGCCTGTCAGATACGCAGTATTTT. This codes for CAIRASGSLSDTQYF.

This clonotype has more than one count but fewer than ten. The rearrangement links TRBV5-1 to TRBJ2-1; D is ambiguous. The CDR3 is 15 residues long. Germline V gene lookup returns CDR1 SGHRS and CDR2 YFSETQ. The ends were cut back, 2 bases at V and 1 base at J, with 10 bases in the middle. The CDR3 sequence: CASSFRGRSYNEQFF. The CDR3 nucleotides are TGCGCCAGCAGCTTTAGAGGACGGTCCTACAATGAGCAGTTCTTC.

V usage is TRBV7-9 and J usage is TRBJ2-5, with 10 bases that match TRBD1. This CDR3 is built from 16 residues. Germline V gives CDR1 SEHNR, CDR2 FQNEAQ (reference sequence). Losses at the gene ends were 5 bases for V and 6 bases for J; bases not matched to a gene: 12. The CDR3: CASSPHSTGGAKTQYF. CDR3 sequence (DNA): TGTGCCAGCAGCCCGCATTCGACAGGGGGCGCGAAGACCCAGTACTTC.

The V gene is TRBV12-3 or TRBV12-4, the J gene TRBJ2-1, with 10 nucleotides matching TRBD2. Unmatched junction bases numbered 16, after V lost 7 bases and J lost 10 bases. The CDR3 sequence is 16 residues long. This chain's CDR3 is CASTPGGSGRSGEQFF. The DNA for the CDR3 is TGTGCCAGCACCCCAGGGGGTAGCGGGAGGTCTGGAGAGCAGTTCTTC.

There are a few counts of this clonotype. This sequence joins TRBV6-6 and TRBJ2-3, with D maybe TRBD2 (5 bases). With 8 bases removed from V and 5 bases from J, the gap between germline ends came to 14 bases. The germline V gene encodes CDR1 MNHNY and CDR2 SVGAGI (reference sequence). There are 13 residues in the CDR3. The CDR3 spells CASSFSAQDTQYF. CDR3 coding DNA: TGTGCCAGCTCCTTTAGCGCGCAAGATACGCAGTATTTT.

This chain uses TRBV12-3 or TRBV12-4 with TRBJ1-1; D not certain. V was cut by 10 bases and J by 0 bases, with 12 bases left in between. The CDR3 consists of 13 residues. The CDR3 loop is CATQRTLNTEAFF. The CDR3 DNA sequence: TGTGCCACCCAACGAACTTTGAACACTGAAGCTTTCTTT.

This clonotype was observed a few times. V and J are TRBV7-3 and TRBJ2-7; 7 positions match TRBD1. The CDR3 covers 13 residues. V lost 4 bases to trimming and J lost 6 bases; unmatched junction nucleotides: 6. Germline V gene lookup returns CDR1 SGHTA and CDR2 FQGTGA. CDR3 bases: TGTGCCAGCAGCTCGCGACAGGGCTCCGAGCAGTACTTC. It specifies CASSSRQGSEQYF.

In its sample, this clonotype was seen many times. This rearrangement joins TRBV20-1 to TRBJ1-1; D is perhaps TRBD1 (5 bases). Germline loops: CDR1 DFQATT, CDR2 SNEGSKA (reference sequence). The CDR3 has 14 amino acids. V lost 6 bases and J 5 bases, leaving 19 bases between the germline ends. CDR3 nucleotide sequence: TGCAGTGCCCCGACGGGGGGAAAGAGGACTGAAGCTTTCTTT. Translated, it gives CSAPTGGKRTEAFF.